This TCR beta chain was retrieved from a study of regulatory T cells in long-lasting Graves disease. Time point: persistent/refractory GD, antithyroid drugs over 5 years with positive TRAb. Researchers made the TCR library from RNA that was extracted from PBMCs. According to the study, TCR beta libraries were built with iRepertoire HTBI primers and CDR3-region Arm-PCR. TCRdb processed the multiplex PCR reads anew with MiXCR; each CDR3 protein has one entry. The table records 700,000 or so distinct CDR3 sequences, about 30% of them present only once. Trimming took 0 bases from V and 5 from J, leaving 20 bases between them. This CDR3 comprises 17 residues. Germline CDR1 MNHEY, CDR2 SVGAGI. This clonotype was counted a few times.

The material was peripheral blood mononuclear cells (PBMCs), obtained when the disease was refractory, from a patient treated with antithyroid drugs. J is TRBJ2-7 and V is TRBV6-5; D remains ambiguous. This clonotype originated in a female donor with Graves disease. The CDR3 region has the DNA TGTGCCAGCAGTTACTCGAACGCCCCAAAGAGGCGGAACGAGCAGTACTTC. This translates into CASSYSNAPKRRNEQYF.